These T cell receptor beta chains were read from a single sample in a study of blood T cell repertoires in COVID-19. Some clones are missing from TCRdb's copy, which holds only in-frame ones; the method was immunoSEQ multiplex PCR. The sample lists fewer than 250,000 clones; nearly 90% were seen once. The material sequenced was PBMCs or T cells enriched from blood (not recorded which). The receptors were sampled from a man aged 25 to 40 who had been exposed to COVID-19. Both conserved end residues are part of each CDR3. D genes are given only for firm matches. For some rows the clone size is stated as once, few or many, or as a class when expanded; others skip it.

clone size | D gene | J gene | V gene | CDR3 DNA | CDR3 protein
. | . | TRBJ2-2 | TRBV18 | TGTGCCAGCTCGCCCAGGTCAGGGGACACCGGGGAGCTGTTTTTT | CASSPRSGDTGELFF
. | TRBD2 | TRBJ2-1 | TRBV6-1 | TGTGCCAGCAGTGAAGCGAGTTTGGGACTAGCCGGCAATGAGCAGTTCTTC | CASSEASLGLAGNEQFF
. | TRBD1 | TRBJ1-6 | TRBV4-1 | TGCGCCAGCAGCCAATTGGCAGGGGGCAATAATTCACCCCTCCACTTT | CASSQLAGGNNSPLHF
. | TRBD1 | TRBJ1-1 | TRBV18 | TGTGCCAGCTCGTGGACAGGGGAGACTGAAGCTTTCTTT | CASSWTGETEAFF
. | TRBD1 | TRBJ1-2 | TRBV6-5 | TGTGCCAGCAGCCGGGACAGGACTAACTATGGCTACACCTTC | CASSRDRTNYGYTF
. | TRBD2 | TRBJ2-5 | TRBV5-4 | TGTGCCAGCAGCCCTAACCCTAGCGGGGGGGCTCCAGAGACCCAGTACTTC | CASSPNPSGGAPETQYF
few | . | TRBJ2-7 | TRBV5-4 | TGTGCCAGCAGCGGCGGGGACTCCCCCTACGAGCAGTACTTC | CASSGGDSPYEQYF
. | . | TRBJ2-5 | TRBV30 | TGTGCCTGGAGTGGGGGGCTTGCTGGATGGGAGACCCAGTACTTC | CAWSGGLAGWETQYF
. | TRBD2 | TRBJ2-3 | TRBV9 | TGTGCCAGCAGCGGACTAGCGACGCCCACAGATACGCAGTATTTT | CASSGLATPTDTQYF
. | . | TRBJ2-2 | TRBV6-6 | TGTGCCAGCAGTTTCAGTATAAGCGCGAACACCGGGGAGCTGTTTTTT | CASSFSISANTGELFF
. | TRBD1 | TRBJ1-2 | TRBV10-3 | TGTGCCATCACTCCAGGGGGGACGGACTATGGCTACACCTTC | CAITPGGTDYGYTF
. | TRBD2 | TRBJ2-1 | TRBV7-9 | TGTGCCAGCAGCTTAGGAGCGGGGGAAGGGGGTGAGCAGTTCTTC | CASSLGAGEGGEQFF
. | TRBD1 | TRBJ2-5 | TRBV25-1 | TGTGCCAGCAGCCCCGGGACAGCCGAAGAGACCCAGTACTTC | CASSPGTAEETQYF
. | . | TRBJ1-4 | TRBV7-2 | TGTGCCAGCAGCTTAGGTCTGCAGGGCAGGGGTGAAAAACTGTTTTTT | CASSLGLQGRGEKLFF
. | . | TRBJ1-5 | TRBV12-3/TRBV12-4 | TGTGCCAGCGGGGGGGGCAATCAGCCCCAGCATTTT | CASGGGNQPQHF
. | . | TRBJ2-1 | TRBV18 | TGTGCCAGCTCACCTGGGCAGGGAAGGAAAAATGAGCAGTTCTTC | CASSPGQGRKNEQFF
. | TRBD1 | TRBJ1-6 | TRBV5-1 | TGCGCCAGCGGGAAACCAGGGGGGTTATGGTCCTATAATTCACCCCTCCACTTT | CASGKPGGLWSYNSPLHF
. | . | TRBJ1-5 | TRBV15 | TGTGCCACCAGCAGAGTTCAGGAGGGTCAGCCCCAGCATTTT | CATSRVQEGQPQHF
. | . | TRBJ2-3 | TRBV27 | TGTGCCAGCAGTCCTTGGCAGGGTTGGCCAGATACGCAGTATTTT | CASSPWQGWPDTQYF
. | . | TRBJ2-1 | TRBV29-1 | TGCAGCGTTGAGAGCCCCAATGAGCAGTTCTTC | CSVESPNEQFF